This TCR beta chain stems from a study of blood T cells in healthy people across ages. The CDR3 has 16 amino acids. Looked up from germline, CDR1 is SGHVS and CDR2 is FQNEAQ. The V end lost 6 bases, the J end lost 2 bases, and 19 bases lay between the germline ends. A J-beta primer mix and a sample-barcoded 5' primer were used in a second PCR of roughly 6 to 11 cycles. TCRdb re-called the 5' RACE reads through MiXCR, storing one row per CDR3 protein. Of hundreds of thousands of distinct CDR3 sequences in the sample, around 24% were seen once. This sample also belongs to another study, concerning T cells of mothers and their children.

This rearrangement joins TRBV7-8 to TRBJ2-5; D tentatively reads TRBD1 or TRBD2 (5 bases each). Sequencing was done on a sample of blood. The origin of this receptor is a boy younger than 18 in good health. The chain's CDR3 is CASRGPGPWGQETQYF. CDR3 nucleotide sequence: TGTGCCAGCAGGGGCCCGGGGCCCTGGGGTCAAGAGACCCAGTACTTC.